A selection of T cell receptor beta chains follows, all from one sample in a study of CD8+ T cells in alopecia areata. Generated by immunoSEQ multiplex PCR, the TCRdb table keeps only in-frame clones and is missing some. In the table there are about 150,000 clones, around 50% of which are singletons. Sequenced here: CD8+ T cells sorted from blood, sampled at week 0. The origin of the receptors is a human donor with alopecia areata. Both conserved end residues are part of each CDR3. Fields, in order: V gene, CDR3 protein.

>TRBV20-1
CSARDSGVQFF
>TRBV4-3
CASSQVSVVGELFF
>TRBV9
CASSVASRATTDTQYF
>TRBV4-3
CASSQRLSGQANEQFF
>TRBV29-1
CSVVGTGAGELFF
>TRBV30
CAWSVSLGGEGYTF
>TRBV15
CATSREGPPDTQYF
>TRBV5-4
CASSLSGGVTQYF
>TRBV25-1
CASSDWRLNEKLFF
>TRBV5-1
CASSLTRDRGDPSQYF
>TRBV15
CATSTGQGAYEQYF
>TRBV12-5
CASGLGASEQYF
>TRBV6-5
CASSLSGGLYNEQFF
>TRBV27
CASSYSSGESYNEQFF
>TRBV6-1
CASSEGGERNLDQPQHF
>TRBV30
CAWGQGEQSAQHF
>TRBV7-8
CASTLRGDRVDEQFF
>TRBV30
CAWRALGDNEQFF
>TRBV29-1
CSVPQGDGGGYTF
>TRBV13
CASWDRGEVNYGYTF
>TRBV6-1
CASKHPVYEQYF
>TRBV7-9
CASSPAGTGIYGYTF
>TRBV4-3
CASSQGTRTGDPNYGYTF
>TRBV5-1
CASSFRSREKETQYF
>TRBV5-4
CASSAVISGGGGETQYF
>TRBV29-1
CSVDPGQATYGYTF
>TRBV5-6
CASSLGVSAVWHTEAFF
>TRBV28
CASSSNHRGRTGELFF